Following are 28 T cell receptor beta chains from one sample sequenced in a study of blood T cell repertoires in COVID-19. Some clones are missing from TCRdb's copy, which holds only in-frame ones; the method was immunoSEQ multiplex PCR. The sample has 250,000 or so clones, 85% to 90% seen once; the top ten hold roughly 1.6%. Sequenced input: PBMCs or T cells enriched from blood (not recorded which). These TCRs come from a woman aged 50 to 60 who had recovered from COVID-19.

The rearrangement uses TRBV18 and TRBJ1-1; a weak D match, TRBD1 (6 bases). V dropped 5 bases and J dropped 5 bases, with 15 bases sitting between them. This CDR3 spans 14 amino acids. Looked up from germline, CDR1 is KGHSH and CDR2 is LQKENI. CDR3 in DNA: TGTGCCAGCTCAACCAAGGCTACAGGGACTGAAGCTTTCTTT. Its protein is CASSTKATGTEAFF. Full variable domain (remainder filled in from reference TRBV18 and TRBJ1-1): NAGVMQNPRHLVRRRGQEARLRCSPMKGHSHVYWYRQLPEEGLKFMVYLQKENIIDESGMPKERFSAEFPKEGPSILRIQQVVRGDSAAYFCASSTKATGTEAFFGQGTRLTVV.

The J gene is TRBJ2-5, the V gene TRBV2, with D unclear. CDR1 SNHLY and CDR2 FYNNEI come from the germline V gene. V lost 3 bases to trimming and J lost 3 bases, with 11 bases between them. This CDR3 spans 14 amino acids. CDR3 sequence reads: CASSERYSKETQYF. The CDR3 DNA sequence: TGTGCCAGCAGTGAGAGATACTCTAAAGAGACCCAGTACTTC.

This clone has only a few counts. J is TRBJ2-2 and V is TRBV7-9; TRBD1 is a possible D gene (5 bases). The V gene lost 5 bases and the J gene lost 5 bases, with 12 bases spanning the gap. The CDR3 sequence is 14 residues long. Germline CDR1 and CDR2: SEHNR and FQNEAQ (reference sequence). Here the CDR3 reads CASSKQGSTGELFF. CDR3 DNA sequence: TGTGCCAGCAGCAAGCAGGGTAGTACCGGGGAGCTGTTTTTT.

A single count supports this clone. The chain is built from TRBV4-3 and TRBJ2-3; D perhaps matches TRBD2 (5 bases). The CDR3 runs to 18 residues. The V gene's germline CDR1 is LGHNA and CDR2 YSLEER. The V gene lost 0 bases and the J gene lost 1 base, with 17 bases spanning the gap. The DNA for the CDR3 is TGCGCCAGCAGCCAAGATTTCAGTGGCAGCGGACGCACAGATACGCAGTATTTT. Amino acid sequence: CASSQDFSGSGRTDTQYF.

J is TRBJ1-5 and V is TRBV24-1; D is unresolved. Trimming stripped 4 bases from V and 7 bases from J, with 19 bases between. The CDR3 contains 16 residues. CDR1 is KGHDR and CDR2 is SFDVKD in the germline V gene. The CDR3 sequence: CATSDALESVEQPQHF. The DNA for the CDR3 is TGTGCCACCAGTGACGCCCTCGAGTCGGTCGAGCAGCCCCAGCATTTT.

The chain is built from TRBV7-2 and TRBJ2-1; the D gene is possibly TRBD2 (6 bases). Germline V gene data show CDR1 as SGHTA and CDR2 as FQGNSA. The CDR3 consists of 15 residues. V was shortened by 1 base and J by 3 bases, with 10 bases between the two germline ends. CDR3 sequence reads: CASSLDWGDYNEQFF. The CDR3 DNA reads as TGTGCCAGCAGCTTAGATTGGGGGGACTACAATGAGCAGTTCTTC. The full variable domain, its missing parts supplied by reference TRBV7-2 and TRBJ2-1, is GAGVSQSPSNKVTEKGKDVELRCDPISGHTALYWYRQSLGQGLEFLIYFQGNSAPDKSGLPSDRFSAERTGGSVSTLTIQRTQQEDSAVYLCASSLDWGDYNEQFFGPGTRLTVL.

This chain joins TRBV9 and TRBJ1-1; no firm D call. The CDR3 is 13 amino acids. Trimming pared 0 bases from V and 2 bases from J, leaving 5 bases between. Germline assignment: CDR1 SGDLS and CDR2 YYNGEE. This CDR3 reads CASSVGRNTEAFF. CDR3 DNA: TGTGCCAGCAGCGTAGGTAGAAACACTGAAGCTTTCTTT.

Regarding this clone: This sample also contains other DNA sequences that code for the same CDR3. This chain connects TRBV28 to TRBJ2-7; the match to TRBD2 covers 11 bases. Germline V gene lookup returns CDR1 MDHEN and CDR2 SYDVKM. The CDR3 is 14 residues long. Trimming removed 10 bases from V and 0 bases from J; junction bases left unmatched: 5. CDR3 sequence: CATRLAGGSYEQYF. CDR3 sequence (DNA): TGTGCCACCAGGCTAGCGGGAGGCTCCTACGAGCAGTACTTC.

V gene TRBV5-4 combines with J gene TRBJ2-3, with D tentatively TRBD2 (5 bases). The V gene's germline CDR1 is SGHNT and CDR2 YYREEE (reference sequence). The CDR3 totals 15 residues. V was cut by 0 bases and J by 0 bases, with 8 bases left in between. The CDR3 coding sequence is TGTGCCAGCAGCTTGGGGGGAGCGAGCACAGATACGCAGTATTTT. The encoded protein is CASSLGGASTDTQYF.

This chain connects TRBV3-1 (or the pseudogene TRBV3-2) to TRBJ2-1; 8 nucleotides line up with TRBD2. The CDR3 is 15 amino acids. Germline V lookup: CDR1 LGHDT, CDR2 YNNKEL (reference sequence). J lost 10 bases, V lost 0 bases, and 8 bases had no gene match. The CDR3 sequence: CASSQDSGSAREQFF. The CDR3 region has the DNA TGTGCCAGCAGCCAAGACAGCGGGAGTGCCAGGGAGCAGTTCTTC.

CDR3 sequence (DNA): TGTGCCAGCTCACTCAATCAGGGGGCGGTTGAGGAGCAGTACTTC. Encoded protein: CASSLNQGAVEEQYF. This sequence joins TRBV18 and TRBJ2-7, with 8 bases identical to TRBD1. The V segment lost 4 bases and the J segment 7 bases; nucleotides outside the gene matches: 12. The V gene's germline CDR1 is KGHSH and CDR2 LQKENI. The CDR3 runs to 15 residues.

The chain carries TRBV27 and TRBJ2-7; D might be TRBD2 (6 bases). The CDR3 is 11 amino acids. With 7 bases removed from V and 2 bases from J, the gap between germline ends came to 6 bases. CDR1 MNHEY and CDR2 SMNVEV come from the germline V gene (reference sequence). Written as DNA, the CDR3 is TGTGCCAGCACGGGGGCCTACGAGCAGTACTTC. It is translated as CASTGAYEQYF.

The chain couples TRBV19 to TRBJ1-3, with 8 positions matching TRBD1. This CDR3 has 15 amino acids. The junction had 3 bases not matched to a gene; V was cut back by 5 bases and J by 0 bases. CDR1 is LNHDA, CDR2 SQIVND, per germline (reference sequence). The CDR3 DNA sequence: TGTGCCAGTAGTGGGACAGGAAACTCTGGAAACACCATATATTTT. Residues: CASSGTGNSGNTIYF.

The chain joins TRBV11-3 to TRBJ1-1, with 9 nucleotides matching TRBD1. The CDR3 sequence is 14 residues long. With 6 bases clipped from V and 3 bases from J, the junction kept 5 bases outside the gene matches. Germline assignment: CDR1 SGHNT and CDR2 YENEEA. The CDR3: CASSIQGADTEAFF. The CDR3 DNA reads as TGTGCCAGCAGTATACAGGGGGCGGACACTGAAGCTTTCTTT.

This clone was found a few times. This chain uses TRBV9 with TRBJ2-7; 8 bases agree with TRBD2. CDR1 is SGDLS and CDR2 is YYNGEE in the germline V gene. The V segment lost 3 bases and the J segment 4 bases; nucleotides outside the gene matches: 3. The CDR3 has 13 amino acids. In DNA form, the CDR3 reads TGTGCCAGCAGCGGGACTAGCAAGTACGAGCAGTACTTC. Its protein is CASSGTSKYEQYF.

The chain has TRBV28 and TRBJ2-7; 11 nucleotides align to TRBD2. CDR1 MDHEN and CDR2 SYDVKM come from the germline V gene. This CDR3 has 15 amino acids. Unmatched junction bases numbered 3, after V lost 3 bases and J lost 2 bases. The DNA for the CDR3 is TGTGCCAGCAGTTTCCCTAGCGGGGGGACCTACGAGCAGTACTTC. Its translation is CASSFPSGGTYEQYF.

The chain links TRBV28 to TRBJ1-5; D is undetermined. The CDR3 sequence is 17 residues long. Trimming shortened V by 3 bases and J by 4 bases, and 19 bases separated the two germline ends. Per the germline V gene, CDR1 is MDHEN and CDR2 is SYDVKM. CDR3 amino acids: CASSFNRAWEVNQPQHF. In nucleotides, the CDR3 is TGTGCCAGCAGTTTTAATCGGGCTTGGGAGGTGAATCAGCCCCAGCATTTT.

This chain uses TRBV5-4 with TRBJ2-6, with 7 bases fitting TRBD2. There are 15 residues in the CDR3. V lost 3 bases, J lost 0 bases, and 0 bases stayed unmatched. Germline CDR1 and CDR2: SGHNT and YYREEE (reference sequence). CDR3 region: CASSWGGSGANVLTF. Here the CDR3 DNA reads TGTGCCAGCAGCTGGGGGGGCTCTGGGGCCAACGTCCTGACTTTC.

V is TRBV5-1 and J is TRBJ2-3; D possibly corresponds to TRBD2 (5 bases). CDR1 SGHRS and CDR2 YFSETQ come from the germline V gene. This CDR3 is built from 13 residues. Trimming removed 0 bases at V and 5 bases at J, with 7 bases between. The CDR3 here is CASSLGRGDTQYF. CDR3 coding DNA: TGCGCCAGCAGCTTGGGTCGGGGAGATACGCAGTATTTT.

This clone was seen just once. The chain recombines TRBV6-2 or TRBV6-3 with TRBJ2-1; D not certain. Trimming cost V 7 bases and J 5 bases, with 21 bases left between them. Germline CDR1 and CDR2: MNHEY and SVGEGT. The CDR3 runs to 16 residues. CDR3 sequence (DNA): TGTGCCAGCAACCCTATCACTAACCGACTCAACAATGAGCAGTTCTTC. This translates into CASNPITNRLNNEQFF.

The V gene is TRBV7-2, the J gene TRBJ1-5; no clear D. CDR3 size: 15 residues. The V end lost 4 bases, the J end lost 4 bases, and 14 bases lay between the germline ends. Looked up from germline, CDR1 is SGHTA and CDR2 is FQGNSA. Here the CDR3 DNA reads TGTGCCAGCAGCTCCCGGGGAGGAGGAAATCAGCCCCAGCATTTT. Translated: CASSSRGGGNQPQHF.

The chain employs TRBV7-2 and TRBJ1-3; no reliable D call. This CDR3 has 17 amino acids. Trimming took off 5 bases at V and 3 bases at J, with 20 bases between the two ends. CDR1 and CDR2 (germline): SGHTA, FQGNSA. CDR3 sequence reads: CASSTNPHVRGGNTIYF. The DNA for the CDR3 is TGTGCCAGCAGCACAAACCCGCACGTGCGGGGTGGAAACACCATATATTTT.

CDR3 DNA: TGTGCCAGCAGTCCCCGGGACAGGGGCTATTACGAGCAGTACTTC. Residues: CASSPRDRGYYEQYF. The J gene is TRBJ2-7, the V gene TRBV28, with 10 bases identical to TRBD1. The junction had 8 bases not matched to a gene; V was cut back by 5 bases and J by 4 bases. The CDR3 totals 15 residues. Germline V CDR1 and CDR2: MDHEN, SYDVKM. Complete variable domain (other parts from reference TRBV28 and TRBJ2-7): DVKVTQSSRYLVKRTGEKVFLECVQDMDHENMFWYRQDPGLGLRLIYFSYDVKMKEKGDIPEGYSVSREKKERFSLILESASTNQTSMYLCASSPRDRGYYEQYFGPGTRLTVT.

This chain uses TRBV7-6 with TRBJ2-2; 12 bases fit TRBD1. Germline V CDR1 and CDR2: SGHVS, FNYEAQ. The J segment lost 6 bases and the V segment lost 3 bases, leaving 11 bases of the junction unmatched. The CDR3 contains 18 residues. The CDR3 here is CASSFSGTGGGKAGELFF. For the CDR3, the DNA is TGTGCCAGCAGCTTCTCCGGGACAGGGGGCGGGAAGGCCGGGGAGCTGTTTTTT.

The chain's CDR3 is CASRVDRGGNSPLHF. The CDR3 DNA sequence: TGTGCCAGCAGGGTGGACAGGGGAGGTAATTCACCCCTCCACTTT. The chain couples TRBV2 to TRBJ1-6, with 9 bases identical to TRBD1. The trim removed 6 bases at V and 6 bases at J, leaving 6 bases unmatched. The CDR3 has 15 amino acids. Germline loops: CDR1 SNHLY, CDR2 FYNNEI.

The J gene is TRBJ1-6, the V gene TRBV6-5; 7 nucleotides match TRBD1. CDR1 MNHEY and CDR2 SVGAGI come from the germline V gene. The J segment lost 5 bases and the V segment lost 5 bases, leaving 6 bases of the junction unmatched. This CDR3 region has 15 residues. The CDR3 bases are TGTGCCAGCAGTCCGGGACAGTCCAATAATTCACCCCTCCACTTT. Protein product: CASSPGQSNNSPLHF.

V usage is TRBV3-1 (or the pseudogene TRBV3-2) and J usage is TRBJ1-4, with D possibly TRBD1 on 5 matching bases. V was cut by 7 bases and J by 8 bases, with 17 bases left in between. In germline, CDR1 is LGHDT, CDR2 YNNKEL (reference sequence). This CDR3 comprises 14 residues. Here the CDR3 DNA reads TGTGCCAGCAACCGAATGGGGGGAGGCGAAAAACTGTTTTTT. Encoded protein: CASNRMGGGEKLFF.

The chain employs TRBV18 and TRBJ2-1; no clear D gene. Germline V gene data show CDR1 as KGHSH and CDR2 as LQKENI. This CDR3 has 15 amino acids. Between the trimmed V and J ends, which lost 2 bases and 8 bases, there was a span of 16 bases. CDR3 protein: CASSPSSYLPHEQFF. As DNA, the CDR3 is TGTGCCAGCTCACCATCGTCGTATCTCCCCCATGAGCAGTTCTTC.